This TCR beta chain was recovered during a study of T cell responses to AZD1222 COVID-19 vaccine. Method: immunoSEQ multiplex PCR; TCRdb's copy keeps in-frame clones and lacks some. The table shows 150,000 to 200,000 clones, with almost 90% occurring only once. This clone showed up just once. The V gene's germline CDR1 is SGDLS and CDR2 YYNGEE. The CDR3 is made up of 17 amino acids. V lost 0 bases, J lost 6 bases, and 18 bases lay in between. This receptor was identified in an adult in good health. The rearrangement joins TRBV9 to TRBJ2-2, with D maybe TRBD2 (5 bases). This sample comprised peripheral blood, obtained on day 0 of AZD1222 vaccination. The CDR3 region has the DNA TGTGCCAGCAGCGTAGCTTACCGGGGTGGCGTGCCCGGGGAGCTGTTTTTT. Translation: CASSVAYRGGVPGELFF. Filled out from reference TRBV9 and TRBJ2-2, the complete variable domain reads DSGVTQTPKHLITATGQRVTLRCSPRSGDLSVYWYQQSLDQGLQFLIQYYNGEERAKGNILERFSAQQFPDLHSELNLSSLELGDSALYFCASSVAYRGGVPGELFFGEGSRLTVL.